A selection of T cell receptor beta chains follows, all from one sample in a study of cytotoxic CD8 clonotypes in ibrutinib-treated CLL. Libraries were prepared by immunoSEQ multiplex PCR; TCRdb keeps only in-frame clonotypes and omits some of them. In the table there are 200,000 to 250,000 clones, roughly 74% of which are singletons. This specimen consisted of PBMCs, obtained after 24 months of ibrutinib treatment. The origin of the receptors is a human donor with chronic lymphocytic leukemia. The CDR3 runs from the conserved cysteine through the conserved F or W. The D gene is left open where the match is weak. Expanded clones are given a class, and other clones once, few, many or no size at all.

clone size	V gene	J gene	D gene	CDR3 protein	CDR3 DNA
.	TRBV6-5	TRBJ1-3	.	CASRMTTTGNTIYF	TGTGCCAGCAGAATGACCACGACGGGAAACACCATATATTTT
.	TRBV7-6	TRBJ1-1	.	CASSQYGEAEAFF	TGTGCCAGCAGCCAATATGGGGAGGCGGAAGCTTTCTTT
.	TRBV27	TRBJ2-7	TRBD2	CATRLAGPYEQYF	TGTGCCACCAGACTAGCGGGTCCCTACGAGCAGTACTTC
.	TRBV2	TRBJ2-6	.	CASSSGANVLTF	TGTGCCAGCAGCTCTGGGGCCAACGTCCTGACTTTC
few	TRBV12-5	TRBJ1-1	TRBD1	CASAETGRAFF	TGTGCTAGTGCCGAGACAGGGAGGGCTTTCTTT
.	TRBV13	TRBJ2-7	TRBD2	CASSGTSGRWYPYEQYF	TGTGCCAGCAGCGGGACTAGCGGGAGGTGGTATCCCTACGAGCAGTACTTC
.	TRBV5-1	TRBJ2-3	TRBD2	CASSSGLATRDTQYF	TGCGCCAGCAGCTCGGGACTAGCGACTCGCGATACGCAGTATTTT
.	TRBV19	TRBJ2-7	.	CASSKDPPGSSYEQYF	TGTGCCAGTAGTAAGGACCCCCCGGGTTCTTCCTACGAGCAGTACTTC
many	TRBV1	TRBJ2-1	.	CTSSQGGWRSGSSYNEQFF	TGCACCAGCAGCCAAGGAGGATGGCGAAGCGGAAGCTCCTACAATGAGCAGTTCTTC
few	TRBV4-2	TRBJ2-7	TRBD1	CASSQEGQGPYEQYF	TGTGCCAGCAGCCAAGAGGGACAGGGCCCCTACGAGCAGTACTTC
.	TRBV12-1	TRBJ1-1	.	CASSFDSCRHTEAFF	TGTGCCAGCAGCTTTGATAGCTGTAGGCACACTGAAGCTTTCTTT
.	TRBV7-2	TRBJ2-1	TRBD2	CASSTLAGAEQFF	TGTGCCAGCAGCACTCTAGCGGGGGCTGAGCAGTTCTTC
.	TRBV29-1	TRBJ2-5	TRBD2	CSVGLAGETQYF	TGCAGCGTCGGACTAGCGGGAGAGACCCAGTACTTC
.	TRBV30	TRBJ2-7	TRBD1	CAWTKTGTGSYEQYF	TGTGCCTGGACAAAAACCGGGACAGGGTCCTACGAGCAGTACTTC
.	TRBV5-4	TRBJ2-3	.	CASSLPTGRTDTQYF	TGTGCCAGCAGCTTGCCCACAGGGCGCACAGATACGCAGTATTTT
.	TRBV9	TRBJ2-7	.	CASSDDPGPTYEQYF	TGTGCCAGCAGCGACGACCCGGGACCCACCTACGAGCAGTACTTC
.	TRBV5-1	TRBJ2-5	TRBD2	CASSPGTSGTETQYF	TGCGCCAGCAGCCCCGGGACTAGCGGGACGGAGACCCAGTACTTC
.	TRBV6-5	TRBJ1-2	.	CASSYSISGGYTF	TGTGCCAGCAGTTACTCGATCAGCGGTGGCTACACCTTC
.	TRBV28	TRBJ1-4	.	CASSLGGGLTNEKLFF	TGTGCCAGCAGTTTGGGCGGGGGCCTAACTAATGAAAAACTGTTTTTT
.	TRBV27	TRBJ1-2	.	CASSLHRDDYGYTF	TGTGCCAGCAGTTTACACAGGGACGACTATGGCTACACCTTC
.	TRBV25-1	TRBJ2-1	.	CASSIGLEQFF	TGTGCCAGCAGTATTGGACTAGAGCAGTTCTTC
.	TRBV11-2	TRBJ2-4	.	CASSFGGTYNIQYF	TGTGCCAGCAGCTTTGGCGGGACTTACAACATTCAGTACTTC
.	TRBV9	TRBJ2-3	.	CASSVDGGSADTQYF	TGTGCCAGCAGCGTAGATGGTGGGAGCGCAGATACGCAGTATTTT
few	TRBV9	TRBJ1-4	TRBD1	CASSVAGQPNEKLFF	TGTGCCAGCAGCGTAGCGGGACAGCCTAATGAAAAACTGTTTTTT
.	TRBV30	TRBJ2-2	TRBD2	CAWTLTRTSGRAFGELFF	TGTGCCTGGACTCTTACCCGGACTAGCGGGAGGGCCTTCGGGGAGCTGTTTTTT
.	TRBV15	TRBJ2-1	TRBD2	CATRGGFYNEQFF	TGTGCCACCAGGGGGGGGTTTTACAATGAGCAGTTCTTC
.	TRBV5-1	TRBJ2-2	TRBD1	CASSFKPGQYTGELFF	TGCGCCAGCAGCTTTAAACCGGGACAGTACACCGGGGAGCTGTTTTTT
.	TRBV4-1	TRBJ2-1	TRBD1	CASSQASGQGWNEQFF	TGCGCCAGCAGCCAAGCCAGTGGACAGGGATGGAATGAGCAGTTCTTC
.	TRBV6-4	TRBJ1-2	.	CASSDRDYGYTF	TGTGCCAGCAGTGACAGGGACTATGGCTACACCTTC
.	TRBV30	TRBJ1-1	.	CAWSLETEAFF	TGTGCCTGGAGTTTGGAGACTGAAGCTTTCTTT
.	TRBV6-6	TRBJ2-3	.	CASGRGPPTDTQYF	TGTGCCAGCGGGCGGGGGCCCCCAACAGATACGCAGTATTTT
once	TRBV18	TRBJ2-6	.	CASPTNPRAGANVLTF	TGTGCCAGCCCTACCAACCCCCGGGCTGGGGCCAACGTCCTGACTTTC
.	TRBV29-1	TRBJ2-7	.	CSVVQHEQYF	TGCAGCGTTGTCCAACACGAGCAGTACTTC
.	TRBV12-5	TRBJ2-1	TRBD2	CASGLSLAGQNEQFF	TGTGCTAGTGGATTGTCCCTAGCGGGCCAAAATGAGCAGTTCTTC
.	TRBV9	TRBJ1-5	.	CASSVSGTQPQHF	TGTGCCAGCAGCGTGTCAGGGACTCAGCCCCAGCATTTT
few	TRBV6-6	TRBJ1-1	TRBD1	CATRGLAEAFF	TGTGCTACCAGGGGGCTGGCTGAAGCTTTCTTT
.	TRBV19	TRBJ2-5	.	CASSSQSGWGETQYF	TGTGCCAGTAGTAGCCAAAGCGGGTGGGGGGAGACCCAGTACTTC